This TCR beta chain was sequenced for a study of cytomegalovirus exposure and HLA in healthy donors. This CDR3 contains 16 residues. V was trimmed by 0 bases and J by 3 bases, leaving 12 bases between them. CDR1 SGHDN and CDR2 FVKESK come from the germline V gene. Both 60 Vbeta primers and 13 Jbeta primers went into the PCR. Using immunoSEQ multiplex PCR, the repertoire was profiled, and TCRdb retains in-frame clones only, with some absent. Here the sample spans 74,000 or so clones, roughly 80% being singletons. In its sample, this clone was seen once. V and J are TRBV14 and TRBJ2-1; TRBD1 might be the D (6 bases). The sequenced sample was PBMCs. The source is a woman in her 40s in good health and CMV-seropositive. The CDR3 spells CASSQDRTGFYNEQFF. CDR3 bases: TGTGCCAGCAGCCAAGATCGAACAGGGTTCTACAATGAGCAGTTCTTC.